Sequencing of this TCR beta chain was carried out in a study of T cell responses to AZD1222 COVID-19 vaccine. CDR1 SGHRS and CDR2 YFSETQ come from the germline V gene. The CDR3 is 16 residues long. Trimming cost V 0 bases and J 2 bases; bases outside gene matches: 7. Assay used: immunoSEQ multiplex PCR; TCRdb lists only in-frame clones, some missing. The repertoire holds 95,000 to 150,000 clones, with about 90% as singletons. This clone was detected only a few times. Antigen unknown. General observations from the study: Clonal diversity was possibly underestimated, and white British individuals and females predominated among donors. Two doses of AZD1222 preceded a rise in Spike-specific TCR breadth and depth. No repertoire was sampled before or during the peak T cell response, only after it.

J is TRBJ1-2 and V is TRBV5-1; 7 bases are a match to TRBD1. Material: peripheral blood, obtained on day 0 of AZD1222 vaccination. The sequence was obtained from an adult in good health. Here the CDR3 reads CASSLGGTVQNYGYTF. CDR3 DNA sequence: TGCGCCAGCAGCTTGGGGGGGACAGTTCAAAACTATGGCTACACCTTC. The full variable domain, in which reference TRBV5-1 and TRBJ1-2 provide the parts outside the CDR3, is KAGVTQTPRYLIKTRGQQVTLSCSPISGHRSVSWYQQTPGQGLQFLFEYFSETQRNKGNFPGRFSGRQFSNSRSEMNVSTLELGDSALYLCASSLGGTVQNYGYTFGSGTRLTVV.